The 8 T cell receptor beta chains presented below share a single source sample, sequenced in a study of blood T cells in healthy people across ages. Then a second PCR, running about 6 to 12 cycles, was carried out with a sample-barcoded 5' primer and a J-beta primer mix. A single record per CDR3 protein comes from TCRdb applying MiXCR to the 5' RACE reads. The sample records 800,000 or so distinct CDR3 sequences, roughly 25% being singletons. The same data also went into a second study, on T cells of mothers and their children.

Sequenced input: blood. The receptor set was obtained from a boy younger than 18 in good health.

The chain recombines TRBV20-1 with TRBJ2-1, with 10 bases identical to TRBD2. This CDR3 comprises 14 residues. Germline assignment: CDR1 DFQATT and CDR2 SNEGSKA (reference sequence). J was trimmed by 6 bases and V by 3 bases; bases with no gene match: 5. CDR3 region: CSASSSGSFNEQFF. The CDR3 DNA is TGCAGTGCTAGTTCTAGCGGGAGTTTCAATGAGCAGTTCTTC.

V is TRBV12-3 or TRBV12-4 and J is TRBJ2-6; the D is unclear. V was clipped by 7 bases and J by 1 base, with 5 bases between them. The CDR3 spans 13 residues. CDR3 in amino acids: CASTDSGANVLTF. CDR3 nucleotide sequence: TGTGCCAGCACTGATTCTGGGGCCAACGTCCTGACTTTC.

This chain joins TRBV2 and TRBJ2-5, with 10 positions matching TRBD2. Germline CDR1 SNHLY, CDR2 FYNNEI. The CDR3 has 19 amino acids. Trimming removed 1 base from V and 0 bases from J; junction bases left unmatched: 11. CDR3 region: CASSEEGDPSGGYQETQYF. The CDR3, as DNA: TGTGCCAGCAGTGAAGAAGGGGACCCTAGCGGGGGATACCAAGAGACCCAGTACTTC.

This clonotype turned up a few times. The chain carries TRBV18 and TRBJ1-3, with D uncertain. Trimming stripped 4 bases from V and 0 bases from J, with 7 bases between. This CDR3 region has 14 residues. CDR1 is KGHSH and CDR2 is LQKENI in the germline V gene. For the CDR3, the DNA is TGTGCCAGCTCACAACAGTACTCTGGAAACACCATATATTTT. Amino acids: CASSQQYSGNTIYF.

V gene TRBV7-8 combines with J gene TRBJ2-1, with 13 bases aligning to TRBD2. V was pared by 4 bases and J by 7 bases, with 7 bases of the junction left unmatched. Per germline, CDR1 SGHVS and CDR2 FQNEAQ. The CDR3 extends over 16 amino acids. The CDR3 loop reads CASSSATSGRANEQFF. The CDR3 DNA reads TGTGCCAGCAGCTCGGCTACTAGCGGGAGGGCGAATGAGCAGTTCTTC. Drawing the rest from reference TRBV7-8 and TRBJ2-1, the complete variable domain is GAGVSQSPRYKVAKRGQDVALRCDPISGHVSLFWYQQALGQGPEFLTYFQNEAQLDKSGLPSDRFFAERPEGSVSTLKIQRTQQEDSAVYLCASSSATSGRANEQFFGPGTRLTVL.

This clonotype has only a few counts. CDR3 protein: CSVVPQYEAFF. The DNA for the CDR3 is TGCAGCGTTGTTCCACAGTATGAAGCTTTCTTT. The chain combines TRBV29-1 with TRBJ1-1; D remains unclear. The germline V gene encodes CDR1 SQVTM and CDR2 ANQGSEA. V was pared by 4 bases and J by 7 bases, with 10 bases between. The CDR3 covers 11 residues.

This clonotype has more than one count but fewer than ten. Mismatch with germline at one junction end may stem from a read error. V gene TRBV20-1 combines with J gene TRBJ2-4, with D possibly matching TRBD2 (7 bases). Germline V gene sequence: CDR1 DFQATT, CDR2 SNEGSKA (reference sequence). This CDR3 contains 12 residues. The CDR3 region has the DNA TGCAGTGCCAGAGGGGGGGCTGGCATTCAGTACTTC. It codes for CSARGGAGIQYF.

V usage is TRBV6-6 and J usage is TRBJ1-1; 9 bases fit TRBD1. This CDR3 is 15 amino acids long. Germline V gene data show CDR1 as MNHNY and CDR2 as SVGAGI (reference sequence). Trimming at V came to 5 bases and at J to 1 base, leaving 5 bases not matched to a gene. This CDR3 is CASSQGQGGNTEAFF. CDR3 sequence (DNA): TGTGCCAGCAGTCAGGGACAGGGTGGGAACACTGAAGCTTTCTTT.